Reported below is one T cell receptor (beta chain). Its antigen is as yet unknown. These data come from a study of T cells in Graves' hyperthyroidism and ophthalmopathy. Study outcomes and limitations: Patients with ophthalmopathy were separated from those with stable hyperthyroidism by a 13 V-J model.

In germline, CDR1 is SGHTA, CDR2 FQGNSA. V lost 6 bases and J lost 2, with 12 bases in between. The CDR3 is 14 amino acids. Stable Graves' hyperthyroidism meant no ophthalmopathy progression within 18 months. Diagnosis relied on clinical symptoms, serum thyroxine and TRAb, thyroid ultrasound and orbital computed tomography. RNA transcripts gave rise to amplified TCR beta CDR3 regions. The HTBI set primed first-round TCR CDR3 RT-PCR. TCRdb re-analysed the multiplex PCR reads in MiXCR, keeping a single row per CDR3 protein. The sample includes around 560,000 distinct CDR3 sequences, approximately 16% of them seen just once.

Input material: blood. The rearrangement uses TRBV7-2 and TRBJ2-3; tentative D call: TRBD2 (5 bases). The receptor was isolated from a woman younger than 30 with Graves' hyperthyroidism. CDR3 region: CASSPRTYTDTQYF. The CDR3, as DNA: TGTGCCAGCAGTCCTCGGACTTACACAGATACGCAGTATTTT.